This T cell receptor (beta chain) comes out of a study of blood T cell repertoires in COVID-19. Study-level background: T cells, B-cell-depleted T cells, or PBMCs supplied cDNA or gDNA.

The CDR3 sequence is 14 residues long. The junction had 1 base not matched to a gene; V was cut back by 3 bases and J by 3 bases. Germline V CDR1 and CDR2: MDHEN, SYDVKM. Per the study methods: Reference gene primer amplification gave nucleated cell count estimates. Libraries were prepared by immunoSEQ multiplex PCR; TCRdb keeps only in-frame clonotypes and omits some of them. Clonal size and the V and J genes are those of that table, whereas D and trimming came from the DNA. The data show 60,000 to 75,000 clones, roughly nine tenths seen once. This clone turned up a few times. The sequence derives from an elderly woman with acute or convalescent COVID-19. The chain links TRBV28 to TRBJ2-1, with 8 bases fitting TRBD2. The specimen was peripheral blood. The CDR3 is CASSFSGGYNEQFF. The CDR3, as DNA: TGTGCCAGCAGTTTCAGCGGGGGCTACAATGAGCAGTTCTTC.